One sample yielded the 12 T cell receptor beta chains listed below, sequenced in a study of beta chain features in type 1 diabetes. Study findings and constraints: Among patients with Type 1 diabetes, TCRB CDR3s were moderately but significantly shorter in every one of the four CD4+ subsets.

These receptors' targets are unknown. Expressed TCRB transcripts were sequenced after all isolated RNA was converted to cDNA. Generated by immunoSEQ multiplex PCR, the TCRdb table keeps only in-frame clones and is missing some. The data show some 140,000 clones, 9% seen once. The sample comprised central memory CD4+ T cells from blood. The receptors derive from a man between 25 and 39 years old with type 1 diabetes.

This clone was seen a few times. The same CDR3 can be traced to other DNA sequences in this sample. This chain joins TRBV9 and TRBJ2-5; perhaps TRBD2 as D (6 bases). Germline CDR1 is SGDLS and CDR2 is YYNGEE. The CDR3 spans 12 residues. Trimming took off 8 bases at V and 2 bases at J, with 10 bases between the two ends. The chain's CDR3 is CASSAGQETQYF. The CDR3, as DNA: TGTGCCAGTTCTGCGGGGCAAGAGACCCAGTACTTC.

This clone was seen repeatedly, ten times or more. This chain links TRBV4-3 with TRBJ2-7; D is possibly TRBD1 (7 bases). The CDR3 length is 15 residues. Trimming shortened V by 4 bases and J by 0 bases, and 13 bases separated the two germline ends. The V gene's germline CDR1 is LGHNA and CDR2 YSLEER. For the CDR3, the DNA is TGCGCCAGCAGCCGCGGGACAGCGAGCTCCTACGAGCAGTACTTC. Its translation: CASSRGTASSYEQYF.

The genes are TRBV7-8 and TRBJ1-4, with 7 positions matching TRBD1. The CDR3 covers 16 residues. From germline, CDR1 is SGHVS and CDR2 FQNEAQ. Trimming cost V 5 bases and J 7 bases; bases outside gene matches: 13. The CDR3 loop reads CASSVGGGGAGEKLFF. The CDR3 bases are TGTGCCAGCAGCGTAGGGGGCGGAGGGGCAGGTGAAAAACTGTTTTTT. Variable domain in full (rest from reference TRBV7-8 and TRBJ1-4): GAGVSQSPRYKVAKRGQDVALRCDPISGHVSLFWYQQALGQGPEFLTYFQNEAQLDKSGLPSDRFFAERPEGSVSTLKIQRTQQEDSAVYLCASSVGGGGAGEKLFFGSGTQLSVL.

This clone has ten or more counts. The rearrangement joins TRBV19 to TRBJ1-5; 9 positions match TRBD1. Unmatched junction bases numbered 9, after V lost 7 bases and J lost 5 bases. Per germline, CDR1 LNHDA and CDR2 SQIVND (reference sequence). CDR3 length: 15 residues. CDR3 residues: CASNSGQGFYQPQHF. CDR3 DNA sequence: TGTGCCAGTAATTCGGGACAGGGATTTTATCAGCCCCAGCATTTT.

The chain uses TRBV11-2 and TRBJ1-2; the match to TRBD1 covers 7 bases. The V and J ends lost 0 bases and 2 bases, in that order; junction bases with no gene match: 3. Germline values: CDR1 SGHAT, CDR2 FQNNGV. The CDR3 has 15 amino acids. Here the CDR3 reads CASSLEGGQNYGYTF. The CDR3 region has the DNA TGTGCCAGCAGCTTAGAAGGGGGCCAAAACTATGGCTACACCTTC. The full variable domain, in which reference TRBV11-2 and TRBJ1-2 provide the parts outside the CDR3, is EAGVAQSPRYKIIEKRQSVAFWCNPISGHATLYWYQQILGQGPKLLIQFQNNGVVDDSQLPKDRFSAERLKGVDSTLKIQPAKLEDSAVYLCASSLEGGQNYGYTFGSGTRLTVV.

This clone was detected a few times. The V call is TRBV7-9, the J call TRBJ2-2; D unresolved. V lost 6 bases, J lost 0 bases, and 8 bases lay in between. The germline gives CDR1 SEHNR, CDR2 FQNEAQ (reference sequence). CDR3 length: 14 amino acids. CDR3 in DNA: TGTGCCAGCAGAGAGAAACCGAACACCGGGGAGCTGTTTTTT. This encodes CASREKPNTGELFF.

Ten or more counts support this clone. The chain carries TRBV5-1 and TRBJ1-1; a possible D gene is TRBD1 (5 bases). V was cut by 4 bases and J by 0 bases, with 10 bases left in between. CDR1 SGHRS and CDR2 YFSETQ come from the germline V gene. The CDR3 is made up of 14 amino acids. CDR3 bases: TGCGCCAGCAGCCCACAAGGGGTGAACACTGAAGCTTTCTTT. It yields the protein CASSPQGVNTEAFF.

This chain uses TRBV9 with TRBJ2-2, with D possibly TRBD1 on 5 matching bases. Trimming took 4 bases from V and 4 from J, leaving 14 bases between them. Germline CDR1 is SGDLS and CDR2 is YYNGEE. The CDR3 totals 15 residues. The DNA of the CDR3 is TGTGCCAGCAGCCCTTTCAGGGAAGGCACCGGGGAGCTGTTTTTT. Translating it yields CASSPFREGTGELFF.

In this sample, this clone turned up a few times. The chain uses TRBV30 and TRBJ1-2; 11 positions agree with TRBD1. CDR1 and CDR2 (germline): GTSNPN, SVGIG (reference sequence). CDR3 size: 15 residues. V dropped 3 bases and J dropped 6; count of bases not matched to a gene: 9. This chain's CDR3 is CAWSRWGTGGNGYTF. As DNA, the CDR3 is TGTGCCTGGAGCCGATGGGGGACAGGGGGGAATGGCTACACCTTC.

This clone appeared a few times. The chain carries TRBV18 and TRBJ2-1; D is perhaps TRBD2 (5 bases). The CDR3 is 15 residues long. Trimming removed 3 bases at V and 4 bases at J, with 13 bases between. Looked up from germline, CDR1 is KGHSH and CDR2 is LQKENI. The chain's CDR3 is CASSPPTLGYNEQFF. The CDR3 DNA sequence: TGTGCCAGCTCACCTCCAACACTAGGTTACAATGAGCAGTTCTTC.

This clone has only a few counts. The CDR3 loop reads CASSSGQFTDTQYF. The CDR3 coding sequence is TGTGCCAGCAGCTCGGGACAGTTCACAGATACGCAGTATTTT. The chain recombines TRBV11-2 with TRBJ2-3, with 7 bases that match TRBD1. Trimming cost V 4 bases and J 2 bases; bases outside gene matches: 3. In germline, CDR1 is SGHAT, CDR2 FQNNGV. There are 14 residues in the CDR3.

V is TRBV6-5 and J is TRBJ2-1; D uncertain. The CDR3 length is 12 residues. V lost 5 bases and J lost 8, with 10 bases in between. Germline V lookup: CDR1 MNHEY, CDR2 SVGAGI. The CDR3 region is CASSATGYEQFF. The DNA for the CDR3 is TGTGCCAGCAGTGCGACTGGCTATGAGCAGTTCTTC.